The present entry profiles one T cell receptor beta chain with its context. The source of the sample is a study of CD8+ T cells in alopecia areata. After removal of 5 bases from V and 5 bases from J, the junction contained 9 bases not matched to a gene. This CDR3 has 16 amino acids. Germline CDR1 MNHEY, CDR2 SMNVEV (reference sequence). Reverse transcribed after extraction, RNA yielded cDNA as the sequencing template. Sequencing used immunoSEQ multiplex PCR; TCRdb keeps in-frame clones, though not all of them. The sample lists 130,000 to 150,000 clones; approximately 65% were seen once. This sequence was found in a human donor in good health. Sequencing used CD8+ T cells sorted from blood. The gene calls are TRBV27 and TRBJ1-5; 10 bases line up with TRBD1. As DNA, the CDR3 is TGTGCCAGCAGTCCCCGGGACAGGGGTGGGCATCAGCCCCAGCATTTT. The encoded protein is CASSPRDRGGHQPQHF.